A single sample gave rise to the 23 T cell receptor beta chains below, sequenced in a study of blood T cell repertoires in COVID-19. The assay was immunoSEQ multiplex PCR, and TCRdb's table has in-frame clones only and misses some. The table has some 230,000 clones, approximately 82% seen once. What was sequenced was PBMCs or T cells enriched from blood (not recorded which). These receptors all come from a man in his forties who had recovered from COVID-19.

The chain carries TRBV6-5 and TRBJ2-7; D may be TRBD1 (6 bases). Trimming removed 7 bases at V and 4 bases at J, with 8 bases between. Germline loops: CDR1 MNHEY, CDR2 SVGAGI. The CDR3 is made up of 11 amino acids. The CDR3 region is CASTQGYEQYF. DNA of the CDR3: TGTGCCAGCACCCAGGGGTACGAGCAGTACTTC.

The gene calls are TRBV14 and TRBJ1-4, with D tentatively TRBD1 (5 bases). Germline loops: CDR1 SGHDN, CDR2 FVKESK. V was trimmed by 4 bases and J by 4 bases, leaving 7 bases between them. The CDR3 is 13 residues long. CDR3 nucleotide sequence: TGTGCCAGCAGCCGACAGAATAATGAAAAACTGTTTTTT. It translates to CASSRQNNEKLFF.

The chain employs TRBV9 and TRBJ2-1; D uncertain. This CDR3 is built from 14 residues. Trimming removed 3 bases at V and 6 bases at J, with 13 bases between. CDR1 and CDR2 from the germline V gene are SGDLS and YYNGEE. The CDR3 here is CASSAAPRCNEQFF. The CDR3 DNA reads as TGTGCCAGCAGCGCCGCTCCCCGGTGCAATGAGCAGTTCTTC.

V and J are TRBV3-1 (or the pseudogene TRBV3-2) and TRBJ2-2; TRBD2 matches at 12 bases. This CDR3 is built from 22 residues. The junction had 21 bases not matched to a gene; V was cut back by 1 base and J by 6 bases. From germline, CDR1 is LGHDT and CDR2 YNNKEL (reference sequence). CDR3 sequence reads: CASSQARWTSGVLWAPAGELFF. CDR3 DNA sequence: TGTGCCAGCAGCCAAGCGAGGTGGACTAGCGGGGTGCTCTGGGCCCCGGCCGGGGAGCTGTTTTTT.

The chain recombines TRBV9 with TRBJ2-1; D possibly corresponds to TRBD2 (5 bases). With 3 bases removed from V and 6 bases from J, the gap between germline ends came to 10 bases. CDR1 and CDR2 (germline): SGDLS, YYNGEE. CDR3 size: 13 residues. Written as DNA, the CDR3 is TGTGCCAGCAGCGCTTTCGGAGGCAATGAGCAGTTCTTC. This gives the protein CASSAFGGNEQFF.

J is TRBJ1-4 and V is TRBV29-1, with no clear D. V shed 6 bases and J shed 1 base, with 24 bases lying between them. This CDR3 has 18 amino acids. Germline assignment: CDR1 SQVTM and CDR2 ANQGSEA. In DNA, the CDR3 is TGCAGCGTCTCGTACCCCTCAAGTACTCCAGGAACTAATGAAAAACTGTTTTTT. The encoded protein is CSVSYPSSTPGTNEKLFF.

This clone came up a few times. The sample carries other DNA sequences with the same CDR3. The chain carries TRBV7-2 and TRBJ2-5; 7 nucleotides line up with TRBD2. The germline V gene encodes CDR1 SGHTA and CDR2 FQGNSA. CDR3 length: 15 amino acids. Unmatched junction bases numbered 7, after V lost 1 base and J lost 5 bases. The CDR3, as DNA: TGTGCCAGCAGCTTAGGGGGGGGGAGTTGGGAGACCCAGTACTTC. Amino acid sequence: CASSLGGGSWETQYF.

In this sample, this clone turned up once. This chain links TRBV19 with TRBJ1-6; D is possibly TRBD1 (5 bases). Germline V CDR1 and CDR2: LNHDA, SQIVND (reference sequence). The ends were cut back, 10 bases at V and 6 bases at J, with 16 bases in the middle. CDR3 size: 14 residues. CDR3 in amino acids: CAIDPSGANSPLHF. The CDR3 region has the DNA TGTGCCATTGACCCCTCTGGGGCTAATTCACCCCTCCACTTT.

The chain recombines TRBV7-9 with TRBJ1-5; possibly TRBD1 for D (5 bases). The CDR3 is 15 amino acids. Germline V lookup: CDR1 SEHNR, CDR2 FQNEAQ (reference sequence). V lost 3 bases to trimming and J lost 4 bases, with 13 bases between them. The CDR3 nucleotides read TGTGCCAGCAGCTTCGGGGGGGATTCAAATCAGCCCCAGCATTTT. It is translated as CASSFGGDSNQPQHF.

The chain carries TRBV27 and TRBJ2-7; TRBD1 matches 10 bases. The CDR3 consists of 15 residues. Germline CDR1 is MNHEY and CDR2 is SMNVEV (reference sequence). Trimming took 5 bases from V and 5 from J; bases not matched to a gene: 9. CDR3 residues: CASSPIRDRGNEQYF. The DNA for the CDR3 is TGTGCCAGCAGTCCCATCCGGGACAGGGGCAACGAGCAGTACTTC.

This clone was recorded only once. The gene calls are TRBV5-1 and TRBJ2-1, with D possibly TRBD2 on 6 matching bases. Per germline, CDR1 SGHRS and CDR2 YFSETQ. V dropped 2 bases and J dropped 7 bases, with 16 bases sitting between them. This CDR3 comprises 15 residues. CDR3 sequence reads: CASSFFAGLFNEQFF. The CDR3 region has the DNA TGCGCCAGCAGCTTTTTCGCGGGATTGTTTAATGAGCAGTTCTTC.

The chain employs TRBV27 and TRBJ2-5; a possible D gene is TRBD2 (6 bases). The V gene's germline CDR1 is MNHEY and CDR2 SMNVEV (reference sequence). Between the trimmed V and J ends, which lost 6 bases and 3 bases, there was a span of 17 bases. The CDR3 loop spans 15 amino acids. CDR3: CASRGGGGFKETQYF. The CDR3, as DNA: TGTGCCAGCAGGGGGGGAGGCGGGTTCAAAGAGACCCAGTACTTC.

V and J are TRBV27 and TRBJ1-1; D unclear. V dropped 3 bases and J dropped 0 bases, with 8 bases sitting between them. CDR1 MNHEY and CDR2 SMNVEV come from the germline V gene (reference sequence). The CDR3 spans 14 residues. The CDR3 nucleotides read TGTGCCAGCAGTTTTCGAGGTCTGAACACTGAAGCTTTCTTT. Its translation: CASSFRGLNTEAFF.

The chain links TRBV5-5 to TRBJ1-3, with a tentative D call TRBD1 (5 bases). The CDR3 contains 14 residues. Germline V CDR1 and CDR2: SGHKS, YYEKEE (reference sequence). Between the trimmed V and J ends, which lost 4 bases and 8 bases, there was a span of 16 bases. This CDR3 reads CASSLMTVKDTIYF. The CDR3 DNA sequence: TGTGCCAGCAGCCTTATGACAGTGAAAGACACCATATATTTT.

This chain links TRBV5-6 with TRBJ2-1; 8 nucleotides line up with TRBD2. The germline V gene encodes CDR1 SGHDT and CDR2 YYEEEE. The CDR3 length is 17 residues. Trimming at V came to 4 bases and at J to 6 bases, leaving 15 bases not matched to a gene. DNA for the CDR3: TGTGCCAGCAGCCCTGGGCTAGATGCGGGAGGAGGCAATGAGCAGTTCTTC. Amino acids: CASSPGLDAGGGNEQFF.

The rearrangement links TRBV5-5 to TRBJ2-3, with D tentatively TRBD2 (5 bases). Germline V gives CDR1 SGHKS, CDR2 YYEKEE (reference sequence). The CDR3 sequence is 17 residues long. Between the trimmed V and J ends, which lost 0 bases and 0 bases, there was a span of 14 bases. The CDR3 bases are TGTGCCAGCAGCTTGGGGCGGGCCTCCACTAGCACAGATACGCAGTATTTT. This encodes CASSLGRASTSTDTQYF.

This chain connects TRBV3-1 (or the pseudogene TRBV3-2) to TRBJ1-6, with D hard to call. The germline V and J ends were trimmed by 2 bases and 8 bases, with 13 bases remaining between them. Germline V gene data show CDR1 as LGHDT and CDR2 as YNNKEL (reference sequence). This CDR3 has 15 amino acids. CDR3 amino acids: CASSQIPGRDSPLHF. The CDR3 DNA is TGTGCCAGCAGCCAAATTCCGGGTCGAGATTCACCCCTCCACTTT.

V is TRBV7-9 and J is TRBJ2-3; no reliable D call. Trimming pared 3 bases from V and 4 bases from J, leaving 8 bases between. The CDR3 sequence is 13 residues long. Germline V gene lookup returns CDR1 SEHNR and CDR2 FQNEAQ (reference sequence). The CDR3 loop reads CASSLSGADTQYF. The CDR3 DNA reads as TGTGCCAGCAGCTTGAGTGGAGCAGATACGCAGTATTTT.

This clone was counted ten times or more. The gene calls are TRBV5-6 and TRBJ1-6; perhaps TRBD1 as D (6 bases). V lost 3 bases and J lost 10, with 17 bases in between. In germline, CDR1 is SGHDT, CDR2 YYEEEE. CDR3 size: 15 residues. The CDR3 is CASSSDRSGSSPLHF. As DNA, the CDR3 is TGTGCCAGCAGCTCCGACAGGTCTGGGTCATCACCCCTCCACTTT.

In this sample, this clone turned up a few times. The gene calls are TRBV5-1 and TRBJ2-2, with a weak D call TRBD1 (6 bases). V dropped 2 bases and J dropped 8 bases, with 10 bases sitting between them. Germline loops: CDR1 SGHRS, CDR2 YFSETQ. The length of the CDR3 is 13 residues. The CDR3 region is CASSFTGLGELFF. The CDR3 coding sequence is TGCGCCAGCAGCTTTACAGGGTTGGGGGAGCTGTTTTTT.

A few counts support this clone. The CDR3 DNA reads as TGTGCCAGCACCGGGACAGGCTCCTATGGCTACACCTTC. It specifies CASTGTGSYGYTF. The chain combines TRBV2 with TRBJ1-2, with 8 bases lining up with TRBD1. The germline V gene encodes CDR1 SNHLY and CDR2 FYNNEI. The trim removed 7 bases at V and 4 bases at J, leaving 5 bases unmatched. This CDR3 has 13 residues.

V is TRBV20-1 and J is TRBJ2-1; TRBD1 matches at 7 bases. The CDR3 totals 14 residues. V gave up 3 bases and J gave up 0 bases; unmatched junction bases: 2. Germline CDR1 is DFQATT and CDR2 is SNEGSKA (reference sequence). The chain's CDR3 is CSASGDSSYNEQFF. The CDR3 DNA reads as TGCAGTGCTAGTGGGGACAGCTCCTACAATGAGCAGTTCTTC.

V gene TRBV10-3 combines with J gene TRBJ2-3, with 10 bases fitting TRBD2. V lost 4 bases, J lost 6 bases, and 4 bases stayed unmatched. The CDR3 totals 14 residues. Germline lookup yields CDR1 ENHRY and CDR2 SYGVKD. The CDR3 here is CAISGGAGGDTQYF. CDR3 DNA: TGTGCCATCAGTGGAGGAGCGGGAGGGGATACGCAGTATTTT.